This TCR beta chain was documented in a study of shared clonotypes between healthy human individuals. Whole-study results and caveats: Naive subsets tended to show greater estimated richness than memory subsets. Sharing across a few donors was seen in 4.5% to 6.5% of naive CD4 clonotypes.

This clone was observed once. Its antigen is still unknown. CD45RO-negative, CCR7-selected cells formed the naive CD8 fraction, which excluded terminally differentiated effector memory CD45RA+ cells. The study drew its donors from healthy HIV-negative adults without recent acute infections or vaccinations. Each sorted subset replicate got 200 ng genomic DNA, roughly 30,000 genomes. Profiled with immunoSEQ multiplex PCR; TCRdb holds only in-frame clones, not every one. The sample lists about 1,800,000 clones, approximately 94% occurring once. The sample comprised naive CD8+ T cells sorted from blood. This clonotype was sampled from a man younger than 35 in good health.

The DNA of the CDR3 is TGCAGCGTTGGGTCTAGAGACGTAAATGAGCAGTTCTTC. Its protein product is CSVGSRDVNEQFF. The chain is built from TRBV29-1 and TRBJ2-1; D ambiguous. CDR3 length: 13 residues. Germline-derived CDR1 and CDR2 are SQVTM and ANQGSEA. Trimming removed 4 bases at V and 7 bases at J, with 14 bases between.